A selection of T cell receptor beta chains follows, all from one sample in a study of blood T cell repertoires in COVID-19. Clones were sequenced by immunoSEQ multiplex PCR, and TCRdb holds only the in-frame ones, with some missing. In the table there are 170,000 or so clones, approximately 88% of which are singletons. Input material: PBMCs or T cells enriched from blood (not recorded which). The receptor source for this set is a woman in her 50s who had recovered from COVID-19. CDR3s include the opening cysteine and the closing phenylalanine or tryptophan. A D gene is named only where the DNA matches it firmly. Expanded clones are given a class, and other clones once, few, many or no size at all.

size	V	J	D	CDR3	DNA
.	TRBV2	TRBJ1-1	.	CASSEARGTTEAFF	TGTGCCAGCAGTGAAGCCCGGGGGACCACTGAAGCTTTCTTT
.	TRBV3-1/TRBV3-2	TRBJ2-7	.	CASSQATGRHEQYF	TGTGCCAGCAGCCAAGCGACAGGGAGGCACGAGCAGTACTTC
.	TRBV25-1	TRBJ1-5	TRBD1	CASSGQGNQPQHF	TGTGCCAGCAGTGGACAGGGAAATCAGCCCCAGCATTTT
.	TRBV2	TRBJ2-1	TRBD2	CASTHRTSGVWSSYNEQFF	TGTGCCAGCACCCATAGGACTAGCGGGGTTTGGAGCTCCTACAATGAGCAGTTCTTC
.	TRBV5-1	TRBJ2-3	.	CASVSGARADTQYF	TGCGCCAGCGTCAGCGGTGCTCGCGCAGATACGCAGTATTTT
once	TRBV11-2	TRBJ1-1	TRBD1	CASSLDAWGDRGLTEAFF	TGTGCCAGCAGCTTAGACGCCTGGGGGGACAGGGGGCTTACTGAAGCTTTCTTT
.	TRBV24-1	TRBJ1-2	TRBD1	CATSDSLTGDSYGYTF	TGTGCCACCAGTGATTCTCTAACAGGGGATTCCTATGGCTACACCTTC
.	TRBV18	TRBJ1-2	TRBD1	CASSPQKGQGAYGYTF	TGTGCCAGCTCACCACAAAAGGGGCAGGGGGCTTATGGCTACACCTTC
.	TRBV5-6	TRBJ2-5	TRBD2	CASSDGAGGYQETQYF	TGTGCCAGCAGCGATGGCGCGGGGGGCTATCAAGAGACCCAGTACTTC
.	TRBV10-3	TRBJ2-7	TRBD1	CAISDLDRGKSYEQYF	TGTGCCATCAGTGACCTCGACAGGGGCAAGTCCTACGAGCAGTACTTC
.	TRBV7-2	TRBJ1-3	.	CASSLRAGNTIYF	TGTGCCAGCAGCTTACGGGCTGGAAACACCATATATTTT
.	TRBV4-1	TRBJ1-5	.	CASSQAAGGGQPQHF	TGCGCCAGCAGCCAAGCTGCGGGGGGTGGACAGCCCCAGCATTTT
.	TRBV3-1/TRBV3-2	TRBJ1-3	.	CASSQAQGVGNTIYF	TGTGCCAGCAGCCAGGCCCAAGGGGTTGGAAACACCATATATTTT
.	TRBV7-9	TRBJ1-2	.	CASSLARSSMDYGYTF	TGTGCCAGCAGCTTAGCCAGGTCATCTATGGACTATGGCTACACCTTC
.	TRBV18	TRBJ1-1	.	CASSPQAMNTEAFF	TGTGCCAGCTCACCGCAAGCAATGAACACTGAAGCTTTCTTT
.	TRBV7-2	TRBJ1-1	.	CASSSSPHNTEAFF	TGTGCCAGCAGCTCCTCCCCACATAACACTGAAGCTTTCTTT
.	TRBV19	TRBJ1-2	TRBD1	CASSQGARGYTF	TGTGCCAGTAGTCAGGGGGCACGAGGCTACACCTTC
.	TRBV5-8	TRBJ1-2	TRBD1	CASALIQGFNYGYTF	TGTGCCAGCGCTCTCATACAGGGGTTTAACTATGGCTACACCTTC
.	TRBV27	TRBJ1-6	.	CASKSSYNSPLHF	TGTGCCAGCAAGAGCTCCTATAATTCACCCCTCCACTTT
.	TRBV6-5	TRBJ2-1	TRBD1	CASSYGTASSYNEQFF	TGTGCCAGCAGTTACGGGACAGCCAGCTCCTACAATGAGCAGTTCTTC
few	TRBV19	TRBJ1-4	TRBD1	CASSISPGQLATNEKLFF	TGTGCCAGTAGTATCAGCCCGGGACAGCTTGCAACTAATGAAAAACTGTTTTTT
.	TRBV9	TRBJ1-2	TRBD1	CASSVATGVHGYTF	TGTGCCAGCAGCGTAGCTACAGGGGTTCATGGCTACACCTTC
few	TRBV10-3	TRBJ2-3	TRBD2	CAISRLVRGATDTQYF	TGTGCCATCAGTCGCTTGGTGCGGGGGGCCACAGATACGCAGTATTTT
.	TRBV4-1	TRBJ1-2	.	CASSLLTRVSNYGYTF	TGCGCCAGCAGCCTACTAACCCGGGTTTCTAACTATGGCTACACCTTC
.	TRBV13	TRBJ2-3	.	CASSLSLTDTQYF	TGTGCCAGCAGCTTATCCCTCACAGATACGCAGTATTTT
.	TRBV5-1	TRBJ2-7	.	CASSVGERPSSYEQYF	TGCGCCAGCAGCGTAGGAGAGCGACCTAGCTCCTACGAGCAGTACTTC
.	TRBV3-1/TRBV3-2	TRBJ1-4	.	CASSRRGGGEKLFF	TGTGCCAGCAGCCGCCGGGGGGGAGGGGAAAAACTGTTTTTT
few	TRBV6-5	TRBJ1-1	.	CASSYYSEAFF	TGTGCCAGCAGTTATTATTCTGAAGCTTTCTTT
.	TRBV4-2	TRBJ2-1	TRBD2	CASSQVTSGGITAHNEQFF	TGTGCCAGCAGCCAGGTTACTAGCGGGGGGATCACTGCCCACAATGAGCAGTTCTTC
.	TRBV25-1	TRBJ2-3	TRBD1	CASSRGQGLTDTQYF	TGTGCCAGCTCACGGGGACAGGGGCTCACAGATACGCAGTATTTT
once	TRBV5-1	TRBJ1-1	.	CASSLTPGTTTEAFF	TGCGCCAGCAGCTTGACCCCGGGAACCACCACTGAAGCTTTCTTT
.	TRBV12-3/TRBV12-4	TRBJ2-7	.	CASSLAGPYEQYF	TGTGCCAGCAGTTTAGCGGGGCCCTACGAGCAGTACTTC
.	TRBV7-2	TRBJ2-2	.	CASRHSGELFF	TGTGCCAGCAGACACAGCGGGGAGCTGTTTTTT
.	TRBV15	TRBJ2-3	TRBD1	CATSKSGQWFTDTQYF	TGTGCCACCAGCAAGTCGGGACAGTGGTTCACAGATACGCAGTATTTT
.	TRBV2	TRBJ2-1	TRBD1	CASTGQGVGEQFF	TGTGCCAGCACCGGACAGGGTGTGGGTGAGCAGTTCTTC
once	TRBV7-2	TRBJ2-3	.	CASSLRSGLAEQDTQYF	TGTGCCAGCAGCTTAAGGTCAGGATTAGCGGAACAAGATACGCAGTATTTT
.	TRBV24-1	TRBJ2-1	.	CATSDPGTPTYNEQFF	TGTGCCACCAGTGATCCCGGGACACCTACATACAATGAGCAGTTCTTC
few	TRBV19	TRBJ1-1	.	CASSIVGRSWNTEAFF	TGTGCCAGTAGTATAGTGGGGCGGTCCTGGAACACTGAAGCTTTCTTT
.	TRBV4-1	TRBJ2-1	.	CASSPYAKSSYNEQFF	TGCGCCAGCAGCCCCTACGCCAAAAGCTCCTACAATGAGCAGTTCTTC
.	TRBV2	TRBJ2-1	TRBD1	CASSAPTGGTYNEQFF	TGTGCCAGCAGTGCCCCGACAGGGGGCACTTACAATGAGCAGTTCTTC
.	TRBV4-2	TRBJ2-2	TRBD2	CASSPPPGGRTGELFF	TGTGCCAGCAGCCCCCCGCCGGGAGGTAGAACCGGGGAGCTGTTTTTT
.	TRBV4-3	TRBJ1-1	TRBD1	CASSQRGLGQDHEAFF	TGCGCCAGCAGCCAACGAGGCCTGGGACAGGACCATGAAGCTTTCTTT
.	TRBV5-1	TRBJ2-5	.	CASSLGGLAGQETQYF	TGCGCCAGCAGCTTGGGTGGCCTAGCTGGCCAAGAGACCCAGTACTTC